Described below is a single T cell receptor (beta chain) sequence and its context. Its antigen is not identified. Germline V lookup: CDR1 SGHTS, CDR2 YDEGEE. Trimming took off 2 bases at V and 6 bases at J, with 9 bases between the two ends. The CDR3 totals 14 residues. Documented treatment: some 20 received Ad26.COV2.S at low or high dose, single or two shots; 5 received placebo; per-sample allocation not given. Sampling took place 63 days after the first vaccine or placebo injection. TCRdb keeps only in-frame clones here, not all; method: immunoSEQ multiplex PCR. Of about 680,000 clones in the sample, 70% to 90% are singletons; the top ten hold roughly 1.5%. The source of the sample is a study of Ad26.COV2.S vaccination and SARS-CoV-2 variants. The wider study: The donor belonged to the COV1001 Ad26.COV2.S trial arm. Into the muscle, Ad26.COV2.S was dosed once or twice, 56 days apart. Study-wide results and limits: Spike-specific TCR breadth was greater in vaccine than placebo recipients.

The chain is built from TRBV5-8 and TRBJ1-6, with D maybe TRBD1 (5 bases). The sample was peripheral blood, taken in a trial of Ad26.COV2.S vaccine versus placebo. The source of this sequence is a person aged 18-60 years who received the Ad26.COV2.S COVID-19 vaccine or a placebo. The CDR3 loop reads CASSFLRGNSPLHF. The DNA for the CDR3 is TGTGCCAGCAGCTTCCTGAGGGGTAATTCACCCCTCCACTTT.